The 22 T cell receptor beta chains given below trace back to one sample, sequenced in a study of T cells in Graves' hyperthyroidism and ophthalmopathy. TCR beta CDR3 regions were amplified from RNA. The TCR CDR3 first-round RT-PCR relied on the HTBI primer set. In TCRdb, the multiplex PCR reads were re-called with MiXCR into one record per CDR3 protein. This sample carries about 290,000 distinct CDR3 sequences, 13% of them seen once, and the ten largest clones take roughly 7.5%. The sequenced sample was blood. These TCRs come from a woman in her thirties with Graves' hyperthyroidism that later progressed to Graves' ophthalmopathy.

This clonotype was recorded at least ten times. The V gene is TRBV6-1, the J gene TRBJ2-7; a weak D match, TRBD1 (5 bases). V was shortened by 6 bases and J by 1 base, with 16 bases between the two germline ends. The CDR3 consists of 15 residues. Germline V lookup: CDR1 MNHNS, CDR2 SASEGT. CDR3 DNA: TGTGCCAGCAGACATCAGGGAAGCGTTTCCTACGAGCAGTACTTC. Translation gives CASRHQGSVSYEQYF.

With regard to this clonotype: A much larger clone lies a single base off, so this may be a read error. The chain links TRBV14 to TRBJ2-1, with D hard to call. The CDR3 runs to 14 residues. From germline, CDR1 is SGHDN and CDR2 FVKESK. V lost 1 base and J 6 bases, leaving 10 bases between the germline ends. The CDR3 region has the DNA TGTGCCAGCAGCCAAGGTGCTAAGGTCAATGAGCAGTTCTTC. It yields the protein CASSQGAKVNEQFF.

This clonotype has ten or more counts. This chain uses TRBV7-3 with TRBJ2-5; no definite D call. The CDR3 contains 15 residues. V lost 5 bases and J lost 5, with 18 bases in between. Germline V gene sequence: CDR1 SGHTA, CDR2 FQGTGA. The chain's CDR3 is CASSTEAGPVETQYF. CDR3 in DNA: TGTGCCAGCAGCACTGAAGCCGGGCCAGTCGAGACCCAGTACTTC.

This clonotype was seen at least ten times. In nucleotides, the CDR3 is TGTGCCAGCAGTCGGACCGTGGTGCCTCGGGGGTTATCTGGAAACACCATATATTTT. Translated, it gives CASSRTVVPRGLSGNTIYF. The rearrangement links TRBV12-3 or TRBV12-4 to TRBJ1-3; the D gene is possibly TRBD1 (5 bases). V was pared by 5 bases and J by 1 base, with 24 bases between. The CDR3 covers 19 residues.

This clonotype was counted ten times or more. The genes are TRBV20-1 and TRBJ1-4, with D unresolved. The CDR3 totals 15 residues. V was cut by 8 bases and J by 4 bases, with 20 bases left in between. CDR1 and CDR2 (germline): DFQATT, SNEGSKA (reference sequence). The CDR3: CSPKELGRSNEKLFF. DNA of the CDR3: TGCAGTCCGAAGGAGCTAGGCAGGAGTAATGAAAAACTGTTTTTT.

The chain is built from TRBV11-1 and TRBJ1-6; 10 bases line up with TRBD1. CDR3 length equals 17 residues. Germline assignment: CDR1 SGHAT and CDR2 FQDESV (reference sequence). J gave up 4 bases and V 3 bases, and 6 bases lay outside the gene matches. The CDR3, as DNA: TGTGCCAGCAGCTTCGGAAGACAGGGGGCGTATAATTCACCCCTCCACTTT. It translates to CASSFGRQGAYNSPLHF.

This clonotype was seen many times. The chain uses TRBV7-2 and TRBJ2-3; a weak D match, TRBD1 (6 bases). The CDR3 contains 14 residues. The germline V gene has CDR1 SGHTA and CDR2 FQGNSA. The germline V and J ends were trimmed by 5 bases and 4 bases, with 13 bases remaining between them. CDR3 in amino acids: CASSQGQPPDTQYF. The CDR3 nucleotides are TGTGCCAGCAGCCAGGGACAACCCCCAGATACGCAGTATTTT.

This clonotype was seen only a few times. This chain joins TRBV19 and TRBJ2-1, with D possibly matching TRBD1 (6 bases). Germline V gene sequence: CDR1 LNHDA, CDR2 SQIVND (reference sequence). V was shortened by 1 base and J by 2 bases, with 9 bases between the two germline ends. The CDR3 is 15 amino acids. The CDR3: CASSIVGQTYNEQFF. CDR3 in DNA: TGTGCCAGTAGTATAGTAGGACAGACCTACAATGAGCAGTTCTTC.

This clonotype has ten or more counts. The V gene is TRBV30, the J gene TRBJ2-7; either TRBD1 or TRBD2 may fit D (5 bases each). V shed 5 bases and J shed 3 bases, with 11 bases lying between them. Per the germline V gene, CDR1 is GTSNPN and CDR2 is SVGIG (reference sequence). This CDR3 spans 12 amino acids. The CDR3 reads CAWGTGNYEQYF. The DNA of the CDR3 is TGTGCCTGGGGGACGGGGAACTACGAGCAGTACTTC.

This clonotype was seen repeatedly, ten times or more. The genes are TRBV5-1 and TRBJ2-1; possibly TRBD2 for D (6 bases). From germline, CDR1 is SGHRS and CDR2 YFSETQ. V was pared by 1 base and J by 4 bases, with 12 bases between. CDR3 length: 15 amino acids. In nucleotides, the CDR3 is TGCGCCAGCAGCTTGTATAGCGGAAAATACAATGAGCAGTTCTTC. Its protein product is CASSLYSGKYNEQFF. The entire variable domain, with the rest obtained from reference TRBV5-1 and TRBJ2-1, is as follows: KAGVTQTPRYLIKTRGQQVTLSCSPISGHRSVSWYQQTPGQGLQFLFEYFSETQRNKGNFPGRFSGRQFSNSRSEMNVSTLELGDSALYLCASSLYSGKYNEQFFGPGTRLTVL.

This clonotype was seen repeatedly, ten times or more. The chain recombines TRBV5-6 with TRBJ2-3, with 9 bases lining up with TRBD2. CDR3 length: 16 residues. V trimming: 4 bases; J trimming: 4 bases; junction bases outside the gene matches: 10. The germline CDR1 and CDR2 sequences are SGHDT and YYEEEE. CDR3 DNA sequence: TGTGCCAGCAGCCGCGAGCTCGCGGGAGGGTCAGATACGCAGTATTTT. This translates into CASSRELAGGSDTQYF.

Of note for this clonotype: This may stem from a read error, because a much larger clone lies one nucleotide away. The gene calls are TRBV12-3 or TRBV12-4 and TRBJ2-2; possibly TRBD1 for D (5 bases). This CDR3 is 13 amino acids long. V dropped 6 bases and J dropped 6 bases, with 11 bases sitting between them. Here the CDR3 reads CASRLLGPGELFF. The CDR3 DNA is TGTGCCAGCAGGTTGTTGGGGCCCGGGGAGCTGTTTTTT.

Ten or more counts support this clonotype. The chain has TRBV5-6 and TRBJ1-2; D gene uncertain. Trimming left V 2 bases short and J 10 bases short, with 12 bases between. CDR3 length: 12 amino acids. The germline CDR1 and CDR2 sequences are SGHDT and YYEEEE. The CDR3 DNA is TGTGCCAGCAGCTTCGGTCCGGATTACTACACCTTC. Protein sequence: CASSFGPDYYTF. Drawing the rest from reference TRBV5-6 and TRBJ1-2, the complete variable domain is DAGVTQSPTHLIKTRGQQVTLRCSPKSGHDTVSWYQQALGQGPQFIFQYYEEEERQRGNFPDRFSGHQFPNYSSELNVNALLLGDSALYLCASSFGPDYYTFGSGTRLTVV.

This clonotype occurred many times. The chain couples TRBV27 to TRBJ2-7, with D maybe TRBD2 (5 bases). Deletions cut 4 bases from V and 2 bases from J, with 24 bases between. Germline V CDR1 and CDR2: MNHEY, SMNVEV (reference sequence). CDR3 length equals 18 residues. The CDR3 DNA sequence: TGTGCCAGCAGTTCACCGCAATTGCCAGGACTCCCTCCCTACGAGCAGTACTTC. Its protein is CASSSPQLPGLPPYEQYF.

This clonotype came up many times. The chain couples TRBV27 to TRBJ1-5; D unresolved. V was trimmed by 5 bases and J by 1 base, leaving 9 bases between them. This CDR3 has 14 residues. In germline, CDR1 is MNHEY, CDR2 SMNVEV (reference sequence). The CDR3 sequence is CASSPQPSNQPQHF. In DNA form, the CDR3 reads TGTGCCAGCAGTCCCCAACCAAGCAATCAGCCCCAGCATTTT.

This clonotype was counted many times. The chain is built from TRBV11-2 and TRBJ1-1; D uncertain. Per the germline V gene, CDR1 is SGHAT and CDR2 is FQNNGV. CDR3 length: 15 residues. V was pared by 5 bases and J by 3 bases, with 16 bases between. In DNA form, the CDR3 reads TGTGCCAGCAGCCCACCTAGGGAAGGCCACACTGAAGCTTTCTTT. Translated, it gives CASSPPREGHTEAFF.

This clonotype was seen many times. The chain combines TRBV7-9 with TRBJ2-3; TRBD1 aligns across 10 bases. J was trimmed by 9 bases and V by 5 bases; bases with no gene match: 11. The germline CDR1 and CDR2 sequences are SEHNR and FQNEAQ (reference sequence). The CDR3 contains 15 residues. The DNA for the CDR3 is TGTGCCAGCAGCCCTGGGGGACAGGGGAGCCGGACGCAGTATTTT. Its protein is CASSPGGQGSRTQYF.

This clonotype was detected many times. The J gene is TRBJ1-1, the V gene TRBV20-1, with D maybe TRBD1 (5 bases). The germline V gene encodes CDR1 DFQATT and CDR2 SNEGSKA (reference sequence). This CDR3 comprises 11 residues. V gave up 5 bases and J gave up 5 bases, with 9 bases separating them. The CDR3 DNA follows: TGCAGTGCTTCAGGGATTACTGAAGCTTTCTTT. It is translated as CSASGITEAFF.

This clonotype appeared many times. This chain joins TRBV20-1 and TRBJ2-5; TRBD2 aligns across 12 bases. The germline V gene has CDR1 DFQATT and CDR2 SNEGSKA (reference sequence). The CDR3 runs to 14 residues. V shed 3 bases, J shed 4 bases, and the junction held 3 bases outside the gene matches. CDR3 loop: CSASLAGGLETQYF. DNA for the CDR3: TGCAGTGCTAGCCTAGCGGGAGGGCTAGAGACCCAGTACTTC.

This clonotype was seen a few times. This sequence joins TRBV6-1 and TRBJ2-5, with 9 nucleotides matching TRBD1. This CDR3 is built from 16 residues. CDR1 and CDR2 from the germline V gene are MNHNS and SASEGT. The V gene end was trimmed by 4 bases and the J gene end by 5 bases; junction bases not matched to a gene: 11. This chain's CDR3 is CASSATLQGAGETQYF. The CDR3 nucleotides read TGTGCCAGCAGTGCTACATTACAGGGGGCGGGGGAGACCCAGTACTTC.

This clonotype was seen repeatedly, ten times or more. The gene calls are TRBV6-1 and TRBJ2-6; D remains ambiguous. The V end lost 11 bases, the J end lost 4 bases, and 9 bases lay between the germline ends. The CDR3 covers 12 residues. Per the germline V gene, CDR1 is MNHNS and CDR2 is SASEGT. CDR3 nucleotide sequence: TGTGCCGCCTTAGCCGGGGCCAACGTCCTGACTTTC. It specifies CAALAGANVLTF.

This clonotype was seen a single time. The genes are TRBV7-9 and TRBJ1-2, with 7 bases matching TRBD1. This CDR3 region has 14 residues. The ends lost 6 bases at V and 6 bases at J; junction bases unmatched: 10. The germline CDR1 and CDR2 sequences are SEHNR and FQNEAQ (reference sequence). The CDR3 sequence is CASSLIQGFDGYTF. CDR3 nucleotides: TGTGCCAGCAGTCTAATACAGGGGTTTGATGGCTACACCTTC.